This T cell receptor (beta chain) stems from a study of cytomegalovirus exposure and HLA in healthy donors. Findings and caveats of the study: Generally TCR sequences proved uncommon, though certain public TCRs appeared in numerous donors.

About this clone: Its matching antigen is unknown. The sample holds other DNA sequences that translate to the same CDR3.

The PCR made use of 60 Vbeta and 13 Jbeta primers. Assay used: immunoSEQ multiplex PCR; TCRdb lists only in-frame clones, some missing. Among fewer than 75,000 clones listed, roughly 77% were seen once. Germline V gene sequence: CDR1 SGHTA, CDR2 FQGTGA. This CDR3 is 14 amino acids long. V dropped 6 bases and J dropped 1; count of bases not matched to a gene: 4. Sequencing was done on a sample of PBMCs. The receptor comes from a woman in her thirties in good health and CMV-seronegative. This chain links TRBV7-3 with TRBJ1-1; 8 bases line up with TRBD1. CDR3 in DNA: TGTGCCAGCAGGCCAGGACAGGGGAACACTGAAGCTTTCTTT. Translation: CASRPGQGNTEAFF.